The text below deals with one T cell receptor beta chain. Its specificity is unknown. This specimen belongs to a study of blood T cells in healthy people across ages. General study findings and limits: Both higher diversity and more naive CD4+ cells marked long-lived donors when set against aged donors. One million T cells yielded diversity estimates that were considered underestimates.

This CDR3 is built from 15 residues. Trimming removed 0 bases at V and 4 bases at J, with 11 bases between. Germline V gene sequence: CDR1 MNHEY, CDR2 SMNVEV (reference sequence). Through a sample-barcoded 5' primer and a J-beta primer mix, a second PCR was run for about 6 to 11 cycles. Each cDNA molecule carried a tag from a template-switch adaptor that contained 12 random nucleotides. TCRdb processed the 5' RACE reads anew with MiXCR; each CDR3 protein has one entry. The data show approximately 800,000 distinct CDR3 sequences, roughly 26% seen once. These data are also associated with another study on T cells of mothers and their children.

The chain links TRBV27 to TRBJ2-3; no clear D gene. Sequencing was carried out using blood. The clonotype originates from a boy between 5 and 17 years old in good health. CDR3 coding DNA: TGTGCCAGCAGTTTATCCAATACCCCAGCAGATACGCAGTATTTT. This gives the protein CASSLSNTPADTQYF.